The clone carrying this T cell receptor beta chain came up once. What it recognizes is unknown. This specimen comes from a study of long-term antiretroviral therapy in people with HIV. Overall study: Some samples came about a decade before the 2015 immediate-ART recommendation, and these were the earliest.

The assay, immunoSEQ v3.0, was run at survey level. Here immunoSEQ multiplex PCR was the method, and the copy in TCRdb shows in-frame clones only, minus some. The repertoire has 30,000 or so clones, around 90% of them found once; the top ten carry 4.3%. Regarding the study as a whole: Repertoire composition at all time points was dominated by clones that had expanded before ART.

HIV-positive participants were all treated in the United States. Specimen: unsorted PBMCs, collected about 5.3 years after starting antiretroviral therapy. The sequence derives from a woman aged 40 to 49 with HIV.

The CDR3 reads CASSFGTSGYEQYF. The CDR3 nucleotides read TGTGCCAGCAGCTTCGGGACTAGCGGTTACGAGCAGTACTTC. The chain links TRBV11-2 to TRBJ2-7, with 11 bases lining up with TRBD2. Trimming cost V 3 bases and J 4 bases; bases outside gene matches: 2. This CDR3 has 14 residues. Germline CDR1 is SGHAT and CDR2 is FQNNGV. The complete variable domain, with remaining parts taken from reference TRBV11-2 and TRBJ2-7, reads EAGVAQSPRYKIIEKRQSVAFWCNPISGHATLYWYQQILGQGPKLLIQFQNNGVVDDSQLPKDRFSAERLKGVDSTLKIQPAKLEDSAVYLCASSFGTSGYEQYFGPGTRLTVT.